This TCR beta chain comes out of a study of OX40 agonist ivuxolimab in advanced cancers. Study overall: Under the entry rules, prior anti-PD-1, anti-PD-L1 or anti-CTLA-4 therapy was allowed, and 35% to 40% had some. Study results and limitations: Some of the nonresponding patients also showed low levels of normalized T-cell clonal expansion. Among patients with partial responses at 0.1-3.0 mg/kg, clonal expansion was among the lowest. At 0.1 to 3.0 mg/kg, clonal expansion of CD4+ and CD8+ blood T cells had occurred by week 6.

Sequencing used immunoSEQ multiplex PCR; TCRdb keeps in-frame clones, though not all of them. The sample consists of tens of thousands of clones, around 90% of them appearing once. On this clone itself: Its antigen is still unknown.

The sample was CD4+ or CD8+ T cells sorted from blood, taken in a trial of the OX40 agonist ivuxolimab. This clonotype was sampled from an adult with an advanced solid tumor such as melanoma, head and neck, liver or kidney cancer.

The CDR3 nucleotides are TGTGCCAGCAGGGCCTCCCTAGCGGAAGAGCAGTTCTTC. Translation: CASRASLAEEQFF. The gene calls are TRBV7-3 and TRBJ2-1; TRBD2 agrees at 7 bases. V trimming: 6 bases; J trimming: 10 bases; junction bases outside the gene matches: 9. This CDR3 region has 13 residues. Germline V lookup: CDR1 SGHTA, CDR2 FQGTGA.